Shown below are 24 T cell receptor beta chains from a single sample sequenced in a study of blood T cell repertoires in COVID-19. TCRdb keeps only in-frame clones here, not all; method: immunoSEQ multiplex PCR. The sample has 150,000 to 200,000 clones, about 77% seen once. The sample comprised peripheral blood. These receptors were taken from an elderly woman with active or convalescent COVID-19.

The rearrangement links TRBV5-4 to TRBJ1-1; TRBD1 agrees at 7 bases. The CDR3 runs to 14 residues. From germline, CDR1 is SGHNT and CDR2 YYREEE (reference sequence). V lost 5 bases to trimming and J lost 4 bases; unmatched junction nucleotides: 8. CDR3 sequence reads: CASRPTGLGTEAFF. In DNA form, the CDR3 reads TGTGCCAGCAGACCGACAGGGCTCGGCACTGAAGCTTTCTTT.

The gene calls are TRBV2 and TRBJ1-4, with D perhaps TRBD1 (5 bases). Germline V gene data show CDR1 as SNHLY and CDR2 as FYNNEI. The CDR3 loop spans 14 amino acids. Trimming pared 7 bases from V and 3 bases from J, leaving 12 bases between. In DNA form, the CDR3 reads TGTGCCAGCAACCGCAGGGTTGCTAATGAAAAACTGTTTTTT. Translation gives CASNRRVANEKLFF. Full variable domain (missing parts from reference TRBV2 and TRBJ1-4): EPEVTQTPSHQVTQMGQEVILRCVPISNHLYFYWYRQILGQKVEFLVSFYNNEISEKSEIFDDQFSVERPDGSNFTLKIRSTKLEDSAMYFCASNRRVANEKLFFGSGTQLSVL.

The chain recombines TRBV18 with TRBJ1-6; D call uncertain. Looked up from germline, CDR1 is KGHSH and CDR2 is LQKENI. The CDR3 totals 15 residues. Trimming pared 3 bases from V and 7 bases from J, leaving 13 bases between. This CDR3 reads CASSPLSGRNSPLHF. The DNA for the CDR3 is TGTGCCAGCTCACCGTTAAGCGGTCGGAATTCACCCCTCCACTTT.

The chain carries TRBV16 and TRBJ1-5; a weak D match, TRBD1 (5 bases). This CDR3 is built from 15 residues. The germline V gene encodes CDR1 KGHSY and CDR2 FQNENV. Trimming stripped 0 bases from V and 2 bases from J, with 8 bases between. The CDR3 nucleotides are TGTGCCAGCAGCCAATCAGGGGTTGGCAATCAGCCCCAGCATTTT. It specifies CASSQSGVGNQPQHF.

This clone was counted only a few times. This chain connects TRBV12-3 or TRBV12-4 to TRBJ2-1; D unclear. The CDR3 runs 12 residues. The ends were cut back, 4 bases at V and 3 bases at J, with 4 bases in the middle. This chain's CDR3 is CASSSLYNEQFF. The CDR3 region has the DNA TGTGCCAGCAGTTCCCTCTACAATGAGCAGTTCTTC.

This chain uses TRBV28 with TRBJ1-1; D gene uncertain. This CDR3 comprises 15 residues. Trimming stripped 5 bases from V and 7 bases from J, with 20 bases between. Germline CDR1 is MDHEN and CDR2 is SYDVKM. The CDR3 is CASSLISGIASEAFF. The CDR3 region has the DNA TGTGCCAGCAGTCTTATATCGGGAATAGCGAGTGAAGCTTTCTTT.

The J gene is TRBJ1-3, the V gene TRBV5-1; D possibly corresponds to TRBD1 (5 bases). Germline loops: CDR1 SGHRS, CDR2 YFSETQ. This CDR3 has 14 residues. Trimming left V 4 bases short and J 6 bases short, with 14 bases between. DNA of the CDR3: TGCGCCAGCAGCGGGGGAGGGCCACAAAACACCATATATTTT. This gives the protein CASSGGGPQNTIYF.

V is TRBV5-1 and J is TRBJ1-1; D possibly corresponds to TRBD1 (5 bases). The ends were cut back, 4 bases at V and 0 bases at J, with 13 bases in the middle. This CDR3 comprises 15 residues. Germline-derived CDR1 and CDR2 are SGHRS and YFSETQ. The CDR3 coding sequence is TGCGCCAGCAGCGACGAAAGGGGTCTGAACACTGAAGCTTTCTTT. The encoded protein is CASSDERGLNTEAFF.

Written as DNA, the CDR3 is TGCGCCAGCAGCTTGGCAGGGTACCAAGAGACCCAGTACTTC. Its translation is CASSLAGYQETQYF. The chain is built from TRBV5-1 and TRBJ2-5; weak D call: TRBD1 (5 bases). The CDR3 covers 14 residues. In germline, CDR1 is SGHRS, CDR2 YFSETQ. Between the trimmed V and J ends, which lost 0 bases and 0 bases, there was a span of 6 bases.

J is TRBJ2-3 and V is TRBV28, with a weak D call TRBD2 (6 bases). CDR1 is MDHEN, CDR2 SYDVKM, per germline. CDR3 length equals 13 residues. V lost 6 bases and J 4 bases, leaving 11 bases between the germline ends. The CDR3 here is CASSPPGADTQYF. CDR3 nucleotide sequence: TGTGCCAGCAGCCCCCCGGGGGCAGATACGCAGTATTTT.

As regards this clone: Its ends do not fully match the called genes, so a read error is possible. Other DNA variants within this sample encode the same CDR3. The chain is built from TRBV4-2 and TRBJ1-2; a weak D match, TRBD1 (6 bases). CDR1 LGHNA and CDR2 YNFKEQ come from the germline V gene. The CDR3 sequence is 14 residues long. The CDR3 is CASSSQGSNYGYTF. The CDR3 DNA reads as TGTGCCAGCAGCTCACAGGGTTCTAACTATGGTTACACCTTC.

This clone was recorded once. The chain uses TRBV5-1 and TRBJ2-1; maybe TRBD1 (5 bases). The CDR3 loop spans 16 amino acids. Germline V CDR1 and CDR2: SGHRS, YFSETQ. V was clipped by 0 bases and J by 0 bases, with 10 bases between them. The CDR3 nucleotides are TGCGCCAGCAGCTTGGAGGGGCCGGGCTCCTACAATGAGCAGTTCTTC. Protein: CASSLEGPGSYNEQFF.

V is TRBV5-1 and J is TRBJ1-2, with TRBD1 matching over 12 bases. The CDR3 sequence is 15 residues long. Trimming removed 5 bases from V and 6 bases from J; junction bases left unmatched: 8. Per germline, CDR1 SGHRS and CDR2 YFSETQ. The CDR3 DNA sequence: TGCGCCAGCAGGCCCCCCGGGACAGGGGGCCATGGCTACACCTTC. This codes for CASRPPGTGGHGYTF.

Comments on this clone: At the DNA level, this CDR3 is encoded by other sequences in the same sample as well. The chain links TRBV5-1 to TRBJ2-5, with D possibly being TRBD2 (5 bases). The CDR3 runs to 13 residues. Germline-derived CDR1 and CDR2 are SGHRS and YFSETQ. The germline V and J ends were trimmed by 1 base and 2 bases, with 6 bases remaining between them. The CDR3 is CASSLSGQETQYF. The CDR3 nucleotides are TGCGCCAGCAGCTTGTCGGGGCAAGAGACCCAGTACTTC.

The chain links TRBV2 to TRBJ2-5, with 7 bases matching TRBD1. The V gene end was trimmed by 4 bases and the J gene end by 4 bases; junction bases not matched to a gene: 9. This CDR3 has 15 amino acids. CDR1 is SNHLY and CDR2 is FYNNEI in the germline V gene. CDR3 region: CASSVLTGWGETQYF. CDR3 sequence (DNA): TGTGCCAGCAGTGTCCTGACAGGGTGGGGAGAGACCCAGTACTTC.

The rearrangement uses TRBV7-8 and TRBJ2-1, with D possibly matching TRBD1 (6 bases). Germline values: CDR1 SGHVS, CDR2 FQNEAQ. CDR3 length equals 14 residues. Deletions cut 0 bases from V and 6 bases from J, with 9 bases between. CDR3 residues: CASSLAGASNEQFF. CDR3 nucleotide sequence: TGTGCCAGCAGCTTAGCGGGGGCGTCCAATGAGCAGTTCTTC.

The J gene is TRBJ2-5, the V gene TRBV28; 11 positions match TRBD2. Trimming at V came to 3 bases and at J to 7 bases, leaving 7 bases not matched to a gene. The length of the CDR3 is 15 residues. Germline loops: CDR1 MDHEN, CDR2 SYDVKM. CDR3 sequence reads: CASSLAGLAGGTQYF. Here the CDR3 DNA reads TGTGCCAGCAGTTTGGCCGGACTAGCGGGTGGGACCCAGTACTTC.

This clone was seen a few times. The rearrangement joins TRBV27 to TRBJ1-6; D call uncertain. Between the trimmed V and J ends, which lost 3 bases and 8 bases, there was a span of 11 bases. The V gene's germline CDR1 is MNHEY and CDR2 SMNVEV (reference sequence). The CDR3 has 14 amino acids. The CDR3 coding sequence is TGTGCCAGCAGTTTTCGGGTGAAGGATTCACCCCTCCACTTT. This encodes CASSFRVKDSPLHF.

This clone was counted only a few times. The chain has TRBV6-2 or TRBV6-3 and TRBJ1-1, with 9 bases aligning to TRBD1. Germline CDR1 reads MNHEY; CDR2 reads SVGEGT. Trimming at V came to 2 bases and at J to 2 bases, leaving 15 bases not matched to a gene. CDR3 length: 19 residues. CDR3 sequence: CASSYDRDRVLEVNTEAFF. DNA for the CDR3: TGTGCCAGCAGTTACGACCGGGACAGGGTCCTAGAGGTAAACACTGAAGCTTTCTTT.

J is TRBJ1-5 and V is TRBV4-2, with 8 bases identical to TRBD1. The CDR3 sequence is 16 residues long. Germline V gene sequence: CDR1 LGHNA, CDR2 YNFKEQ. Trimming cost V 0 bases and J 2 bases; bases outside gene matches: 3. CDR3 nucleotides: TGTGCCAGCAGCCAAGATTTGGGACAGGGCAATCAGCCCCAGCATTTT. Its translation is CASSQDLGQGNQPQHF.

This clone is a singleton in its sample. The chain joins TRBV18 to TRBJ1-3, with D possibly TRBD1 on 5 matching bases. Germline V lookup: CDR1 KGHSH, CDR2 LQKENI. There are 16 residues in the CDR3. V was clipped by 2 bases and J by 1 base, with 12 bases between them. The CDR3 nucleotides read TGTGCCAGCTCACCAACAGCTGCAGGGTCTGGAAACACCATATATTTT. Translation gives CASSPTAAGSGNTIYF.

This rearrangement joins TRBV27 to TRBJ1-1; TRBD1 is a possible D gene (6 bases). Trimming shortened V by 2 bases and J by 1 base, and 8 bases separated the two germline ends. CDR1 and CDR2 (germline): MNHEY, SMNVEV (reference sequence). The CDR3 is made up of 14 amino acids. The CDR3 bases are TGTGCCAGCAGTTTACAGGGGTGGAACACTGAAGCTTTCTTT. Translation: CASSLQGWNTEAFF.

The rearrangement links TRBV10-3 to TRBJ1-5; D is undetermined. This CDR3 has 14 residues. Germline CDR1 ENHRY, CDR2 SYGVKD. Trimming took off 4 bases at V and 2 bases at J, with 9 bases between the two ends. The CDR3 loop reads CAISAVSGNQPQHF. CDR3 sequence (DNA): TGTGCCATCAGTGCGGTTTCTGGCAATCAGCCCCAGCATTTT.

This chain joins TRBV5-1 and TRBJ2-5, with TRBD1 matching over 7 bases. The CDR3 length is 16 residues. Trimming cost V 4 bases and J 5 bases; bases outside gene matches: 14. CDR1 is SGHRS and CDR2 is YFSETQ in the germline V gene. The CDR3 here is CASSPGIQTGQETQYF. DNA for the CDR3: TGCGCCAGCAGCCCCGGAATCCAGACAGGGCAGGAGACCCAGTACTTC.